This TCR beta chain was retrieved from a study of blood T cell repertoires in COVID-19. About the study: The United States, Italy and Spain provided the acute and convalescent COVID-19 samples.

CDR1 LNHNV and CDR2 YYDKDF come from the germline V gene (reference sequence). After removal of 3 bases from V and 5 bases from J, the junction contained 1 base not matched to a gene. This CDR3 has 14 residues. Cohort 3 donors were reported recovered after two negative PCRs, clearance, or symptom resolution. This clone was recorded a few times. Profiling relied on immunoSEQ multiplex PCR, and the TCRdb table lists in-frame clones only, not all of them. The top ten clones hold around 0.7% of a sample with approximately 480,000 clones, about nine tenths of them seen once. The sequenced material came from PBMCs or T cells enriched from blood (not recorded which). The rearrangement uses TRBV15 and TRBJ1-4; TRBD1 aligns across 9 bases. The TCR sequence derives from a woman under 30 who had recovered from COVID-19. The CDR3 loop is CATSRTGGNEKLFF. The CDR3 bases are TGTGCCACCAGCAGGACAGGGGGGAATGAAAAACTGTTTTTT. Using reference TRBV15 and TRBJ1-4 for the parts outside the CDR3, the full variable domain is DAMVIQNPRYQVTQFGKPVTLSCSQTLNHNVMYWYQQKSSQAPKLLFHYYDKDFNNEADTPDNFQSRRPNTSFCFLDIRSPGLGDTAMYLCATSRTGGNEKLFFGSGTQLSVL.